This TCR beta chain was obtained from a study of shared clonotypes between healthy human individuals. Study conclusions and caveats: Represented genetic and exposure-history diversity was restricted by having few donors. It was expected that sequencing depth would affect clonotype sharing among donors.

This CDR3 has 15 amino acids. Germline V gene sequence: CDR1 LGHNA, CDR2 YSLEER. The V end was cut by 5 bases, the J end by 0 bases, with 11 bases between. About this clone: Its antigen is still unknown.

Authors' analysis steps: Junction-only immunoSEQ sequences carried no quality scores, so filtering differed. Assay used: immunoSEQ multiplex PCR; TCRdb lists only in-frame clones, some missing. V and J calls and clone size are given by that table; D and trimming were obtained from the DNA. The profile shows 450,000 to 500,000 clones, roughly 80% of them singletons. V usage is TRBV4-3 and J usage is TRBJ2-1; D might be TRBD2 (6 bases). This TCR came from a woman between 35 and 50 years old in good health. Some clones in this sample may be carry-over from other donors' samples. The sample consisted of PBMCs. Here the CDR3 DNA reads TGCGCCAGCAGCGAGCGGGCCTTCTCCTACAATGAGCAGTTCTTC. This translates into CASSERAFSYNEQFF.